The rows below give T cell receptor beta chains drawn from one sample of a study of blood T cell repertoires in COVID-19. Libraries were prepared by immunoSEQ multiplex PCR; TCRdb keeps only in-frame clonotypes and omits some of them. Among some 270,000 clones listed, 70% to 90% were seen once. The sequenced material came from PBMCs or T cells enriched from blood (not recorded which). These receptors were taken from a woman between 50 and 59 years old who had been exposed to COVID-19. CDR3s include the opening cysteine and the closing phenylalanine or tryptophan. Fields, in order: V gene, J gene, D gene, clone size, CDR3 DNA, CDR3 protein. A D gene is named only where the DNA matches it firmly. Rows may omit the clone size; those that give it use once, few, many or a size class.

>TRBV6-5|TRBJ2-1|TRBD1|-
TGTGCCAGCACCTTCCCCGGGACAGGGTTATATGAGCAGTTCTTC
CASTFPGTGLYEQFF
>TRBV30|TRBJ2-2|-|-
TGTGCCTGGAGTCGGGTCTCGGGGATGGGGGAGCTGTTTTTT
CAWSRVSGMGELFF
>TRBV9|TRBJ2-2|TRBD2|-
TGTGCCAGCGACGGGAGGGACGGCACCGGGGAGCTGTTTTTT
CASDGRDGTGELFF
>TRBV11-2|TRBJ1-5|-|-
TGTGCCAGCACGGGGGGGCAGGGTCAGCCCCAGCATTTT
CASTGGQGQPQHF
>TRBV2|TRBJ1-2|TRBD1|-
TGTGCCAGCAGTGATTTCACCCCATCCGGACAGGGGAACTATGGCTACACCTTC
CASSDFTPSGQGNYGYTF
>TRBV5-1|TRBJ1-1|-|-
TGCGCCAGCAGCCAGGGGCCGGAAACTGAAGCTTTCTTT
CASSQGPETEAFF
>TRBV5-1|TRBJ2-7|TRBD1|-
TGCGCCAGCAGCTCGACCGGGACAGGGTACTACGAGCAGTACTTC
CASSSTGTGYYEQYF
>TRBV24-1|TRBJ1-1|-|once
TGTGCCACCCACAACGGAGGGACTGAAGCTTTCTTT
CATHNGGTEAFF
>TRBV5-8|TRBJ1-2|-|once
TGTGCCAGCAGCTTTAAAAACAGGGTTGGCTATGGCTACACCTTC
CASSFKNRVGYGYTF
>TRBV18|TRBJ2-7|-|-
TGTGCCAGCTCACCGGACATCATTAGCGAGCAGTACTTC
CASSPDIISEQYF
>TRBV3-1/TRBV3-2|TRBJ1-5|-|once
TGTGCCAGCAGCCGAGGGGGAAGCAATCAGCCCCAGCATTTT
CASSRGGSNQPQHF
>TRBV2|TRBJ1-1|-|-
TGTGCCAGCAGTGGAGGAGTGCTGAACACTGAAGCTTTCTTT
CASSGGVLNTEAFF
>TRBV10-3|TRBJ1-2|TRBD1|-
TGTGCCATTAGCCCGGGACAGGGGGTGATAGGCTATGGCTACACCTTC
CAISPGQGVIGYGYTF
>TRBV12-3/TRBV12-4|TRBJ1-2|-|few
TGTGCCAGCAGTCTCCATCAGGGGGGCTACACCTTC
CASSLHQGGYTF
>TRBV7-9|TRBJ2-3|TRBD1|-
TGTGCCAGCAGCTTCGGACAGGGCACAGATACGCAGTATTTT
CASSFGQGTDTQYF
>TRBV7-8|TRBJ1-5|-|once
TGTGCCAGCAGAAGACAGGACAATCAGCCCCAGCATTTT
CASRRQDNQPQHF
>TRBV13|TRBJ2-7|-|-
TGTGCCAGCAGCCCGAACCTGGCAGGCTACGAGCAGTACTTC
CASSPNLAGYEQYF
>TRBV28|TRBJ1-2|-|-
TGTGCCAGCAGTCCAGGGGCCTTGAACTATGGCTACACCTTC
CASSPGALNYGYTF
>TRBV14|TRBJ2-2|-|-
TGTGCCAGCAGTCCTACAGGAATCGGGGAGCTGTTTTTT
CASSPTGIGELFF
>TRBV7-9|TRBJ2-2|-|-
TGTGCCAGCAGATATGTGATGGGCGACACCGGGGAGCTGTTTTTT
CASRYVMGDTGELFF
>TRBV5-8|TRBJ1-5|-|-
TGTGCCAGCAGCCCATACGGGGAGCCCCAGCATTTT
CASSPYGEPQHF
>TRBV6-5|TRBJ1-4|-|-
TGTGCCAGCAGTTGGGCCCTTAATGAAAAACTGTTTTTT
CASSWALNEKLFF
>TRBV2|TRBJ1-5|TRBD1|once
TGTGCCAGCAGTGACAGGGGGCAGGGTCAGCCCCAGCATTTT
CASSDRGQGQPQHF
>TRBV3-1/TRBV3-2|TRBJ1-2|-|-
TGTGCCAGCAGCTTTACGGTTACCGCGGCATCCTATGGCTACACCTTC
CASSFTVTAASYGYTF
>TRBV9|TRBJ2-7|TRBD2|few
TGTGCCAGCAGCTCACGCGGCGGGGGTCGCTACGAGCAGTACTTC
CASSSRGGGRYEQYF
>TRBV28|TRBJ1-1|-|-
TGTGCCAGCAGTTCCCGGGGCAGGGGCACTGAAGCTTTCTTT
CASSSRGRGTEAFF
>TRBV19|TRBJ1-2|-|-
TGTGCCAGTCGGGACATCTATGGCAATAACTATGGCTACACCTTC
CASRDIYGNNYGYTF
>TRBV19|TRBJ1-3|-|-
TGTGCCAGTAGGGACACCGGTCGCTCTGGAAACACCATATATTTT
CASRDTGRSGNTIYF
>TRBV7-6|TRBJ2-7|TRBD1|once
TGTGCCAGCAGCCACCTACGAGGGACAGCCTACGAGCAGTACTTC
CASSHLRGTAYEQYF
>TRBV7-9|TRBJ1-2|-|-
TGTGCCAGCAGCATTCGCAAGGGGCGTTCGGAATATGGCTACACCTTC
CASSIRKGRSEYGYTF
>TRBV5-1|TRBJ2-3|TRBD2|once
TGCGCCAGTAGACTAGCGGGGCCTAGCACAGATACGCAGTATTTT
CASRLAGPSTDTQYF
>TRBV5-4|TRBJ1-5|-|-
TGTGCCAGCAGCTTGGACAGGGCAGGGTATCGGCCCCAGCATTTT
CASSLDRAGYRPQHF
>TRBV3-1/TRBV3-2|TRBJ1-3|-|-
TGTGCCAGCAGCCAGGGGGGACTATACTCTGGAAACACCATATATTTT
CASSQGGLYSGNTIYF
>TRBV29-1|TRBJ1-2|TRBD1|-
TGCAGCGTTGCGGGGGACAGGATATACTATGGCTACACCTTC
CSVAGDRIYYGYTF
>TRBV18|TRBJ1-3|-|-
TGTGCCAGCTTTTCACGCGTCGGTGGAAACACCATATATTTT
CASFSRVGGNTIYF
>TRBV19|TRBJ1-6|-|-
TGTGCCAGTAGCCCTGGGGGGATGTCCTATAATTCACCCCTCCACTTT
CASSPGGMSYNSPLHF
>TRBV10-3|TRBJ2-5|TRBD1|-
TGTGCCATCAGTGACGGGCAGGGGGCGGAGACCCAGTACTTC
CAISDGQGAETQYF
>TRBV5-6|TRBJ1-4|-|-
TGTGCCAGCAGCTCGATGTTACAGGGACTAAACGAAAAACTGTTTTTT
CASSSMLQGLNEKLFF
>TRBV7-2|TRBJ2-3|-|-
TGTGCCAGCAGCTTAGACAGAACAGATACGCAGTATTTT
CASSLDRTDTQYF
>TRBV12-3/TRBV12-4|TRBJ1-5|-|-
TGTGCCAGCAGTTACGCAGGGGATCAGCCCCAGCATTTT
CASSYAGDQPQHF
>TRBV6-5|TRBJ1-1|-|-
TGTGCCAGCACCGCTCGGGGGGGAGTCACTGAAGCTTTCTTT
CASTARGGVTEAFF
>TRBV28|TRBJ2-1|-|-
TGTGCCAGCAGTTCCCCCGACTACAGCTCCTACAATGAGCAGTTCTTC
CASSSPDYSSYNEQFF
>TRBV5-1|TRBJ2-1|-|-
TGCGCCAGCCGTCTCTCGTTAGAGTACAATGAGCAGTTCTTC
CASRLSLEYNEQFF
>TRBV30|TRBJ1-4|TRBD1|-
TGTGCCTGGAACCTACAGGGGTTATGGGAAAAACTGTTTTTT
CAWNLQGLWEKLFF
>TRBV29-1|TRBJ1-2|-|-
TGCAGCGTTGAAACCGGGAAGGATGGCTACACCTTC
CSVETGKDGYTF
>TRBV3-1/TRBV3-2|TRBJ2-6|-|few
TGTGCCAGCAGCCAGAGGAGGCGCTCTGGGGCCAACGTCCTGACTTTC
CASSQRRRSGANVLTF
>TRBV5-4|TRBJ1-1|-|-
TGTGCCAGCAGCTTGGTAGGGGGGGGCAACACTGAAGCTTTCTTT
CASSLVGGGNTEAFF
>TRBV3-1/TRBV3-2|TRBJ2-3|-|few
TGTGCCAGCAGCCAAGACGCGGGCACAGATACGCAGTATTTT
CASSQDAGTDTQYF